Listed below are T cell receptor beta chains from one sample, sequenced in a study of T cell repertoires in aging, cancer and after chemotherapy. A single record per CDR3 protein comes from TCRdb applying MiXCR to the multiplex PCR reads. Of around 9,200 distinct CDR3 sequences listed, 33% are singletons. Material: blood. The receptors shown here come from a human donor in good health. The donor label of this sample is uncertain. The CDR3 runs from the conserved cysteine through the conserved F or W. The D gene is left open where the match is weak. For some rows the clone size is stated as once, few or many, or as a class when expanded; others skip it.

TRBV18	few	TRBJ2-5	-	TGTGCCAGCTCACCAAGTGGCGGGAACCCCAGAGGCCAAGAGACCCAGTACTTC	CASSPSGGNPRGQETQYF
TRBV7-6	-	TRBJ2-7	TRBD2	TGTGCCAGCAGCCCGGGACTAGCGGGGTCCTTTGGGCAGTACTTC	CASSPGLAGSFGQYF
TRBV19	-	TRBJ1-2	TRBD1	TGTGCCAGTAGTATTCACAGGGGGGAGGAATCTGGCTACACCTTC	CASSIHRGEESGYTF
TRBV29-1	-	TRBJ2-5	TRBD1	TGCAGCGTCGAGACAGGGGAAGAGACCCAGTACTTC	CSVETGEETQYF
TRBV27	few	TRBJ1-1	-	TGTGCCAGTATATGGAACACTGAAGCTTTCTTT	CASIWNTEAFF
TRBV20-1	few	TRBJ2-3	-	TGCAGTGCGGATCACCCTGGAGGAGATACGCAGTATTTT	CSADHPGGDTQYF
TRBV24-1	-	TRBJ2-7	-	TGTGCCACCAGTGATCCCCGATCCGGGCTTACTGACTTC	CATSDPRSGLTDF
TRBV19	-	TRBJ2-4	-	TGTGCCAGTAGTACGAAGGGGAAGCTTAAAAACATTCAGTACTTC	CASSTKGKLKNIQYF
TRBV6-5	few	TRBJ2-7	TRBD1	TGTGCCAGCAGCCACGACAGGGGTACCTACGAGCAGTACTTC	CASSHDRGTYEQYF
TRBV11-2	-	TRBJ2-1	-	TGTGCCAGCAGCTTATACCAAACTATATGGGGTAATGAGCAGTTCTTC	CASSLYQTIWGNEQFF
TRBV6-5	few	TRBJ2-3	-	TGTGCCAGCACTCCAGGCTATAACACAGATACGCAGTATTTT	CASTPGYNTDTQYF
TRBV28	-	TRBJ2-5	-	TGTGCCAGCAGTTTACAGGCGTTAAAGGAGACCCAGTACTTC	CASSLQALKETQYF
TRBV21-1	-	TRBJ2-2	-	TGTGCCAGCAGCAATAGACCGAACACCGGGGAGCTGTTTTTT	CASSNRPNTGELFF
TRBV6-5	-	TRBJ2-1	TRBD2	TGTGCCAGCAGCCTAAACTCGGGACTAATCTCAATCTTC	CASSLNSGLISIF
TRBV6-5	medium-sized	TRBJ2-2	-	TGTGCCAGCAGTTACTCCGGGGCCGCGAACACCGGGGAGCTGTTTTTT	CASSYSGAANTGELFF
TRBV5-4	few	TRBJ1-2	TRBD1	TGTGCCAGCAGCTTTGGACAGGGGGCAGAGGGCTATGGCTACACCTTC	CASSFGQGAEGYGYTF
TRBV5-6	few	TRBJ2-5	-	TGTGCCAGCAGCTTTTCCTCAGGGAGTCTCCGAGAAGAGACCCAGTACTTC	CASSFSSGSLREETQYF
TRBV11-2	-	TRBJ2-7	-	TGTGCCAGCAGCGTCAACTACAGGGAGGGTCCCAACTACGAGCAGTACTTC	CASSVNYREGPNYEQYF
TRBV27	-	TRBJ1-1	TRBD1	TGTGCCAGCAGTTTCGGACAGGGGCCAATTGAAGCTTTCTTT	CASSFGQGPIEAFF
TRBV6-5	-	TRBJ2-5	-	TGTGCCAGCAGTTACTCGTGGGGACCTCAAGAGACCCAGTACTTC	CASSYSWGPQETQYF
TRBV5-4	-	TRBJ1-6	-	TGTGCCAGCAGCTTGGTGGCAGGACCGAATTCACCCCTCCACTTT	CASSLVAGPNSPLHF
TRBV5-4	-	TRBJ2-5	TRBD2	TGTGCCAGCTATAGCCCGGGACTAGGAGAGACCCAGTACTTC	CASYSPGLGETQYF
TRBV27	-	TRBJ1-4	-	TGTGCCAGCAGTTCAAATGAAGGGAATGAAAAACTGTTTTTT	CASSSNEGNEKLFF
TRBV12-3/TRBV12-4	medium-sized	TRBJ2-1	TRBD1	TGTGCCAGCAGTCCCAGGGACAGTCAAGCCTACAATGAGCAGTTCTTC	CASSPRDSQAYNEQFF
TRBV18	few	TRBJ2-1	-	TGTGCCAGCTCACCCGTTCCGGGGGGCGCAGAGCAGTTCTTC	CASSPVPGGAEQFF
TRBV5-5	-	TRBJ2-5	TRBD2	TGTGCCAGCAGCTTAGGAGGGACTAGCGGGGGCCAAGGGGAGACCCAGTACTTC	CASSLGGTSGGQGETQYF
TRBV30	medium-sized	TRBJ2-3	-	TGTGCCTGGAGTGTACACGGGGCAGATACGCAGTATTTT	CAWSVHGADTQYF
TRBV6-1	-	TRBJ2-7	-	TGTGCCAGCAGTGAAGGACCCTACGAGCAGTACTTC	CASSEGPYEQYF
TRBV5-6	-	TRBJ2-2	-	TGTGCCAGCAGCTTGGTGGCCCGGACGCCCGGGGAGCTGTTTTTT	CASSLVARTPGELFF
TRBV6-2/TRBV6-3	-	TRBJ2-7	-	TGTGCCAGCCATGCAGGGAACTCCTACGAGCAGTACTTC	CASHAGNSYEQYF
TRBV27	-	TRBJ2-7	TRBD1	TGTGCCAGCAGTTTCAACACCCCTTTTCGGGACAGGGGGCCCTACGAGCAGTACTTC	CASSFNTPFRDRGPYEQYF
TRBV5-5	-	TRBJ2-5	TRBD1	TGTGCCAGCAGCTCGAGGACAGGGCAAGAGACCCAGTACTTC	CASSSRTGQETQYF
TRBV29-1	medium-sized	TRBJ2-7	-	TGCAGCGTTGGCCGAGGGAACTCCTACGAGCAGTACTTC	CSVGRGNSYEQYF
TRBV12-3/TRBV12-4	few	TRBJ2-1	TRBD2	TGTGCCAGCAGTTTTAGCGGGGGGGCCACGAATGAGCAGTTCTTC	CASSFSGGATNEQFF
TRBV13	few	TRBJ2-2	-	TGTGCCAGCAGCTTAGCCAGCCAGGGGTGGGGCGCCGGGGAGCTGTTTTTT	CASSLASQGWGAGELFF
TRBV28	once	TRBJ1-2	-	TGTGCCAGCAGTTCAAATCCCGAATGGAATGGCTACACCTTC	CASSSNPEWNGYTF
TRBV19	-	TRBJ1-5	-	TGTGCCAGTAGTATATCCAGGGTCGGTAGCAATCAGCCCCAGCATTTT	CASSISRVGSNQPQHF
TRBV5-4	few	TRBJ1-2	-	TGTGCCAGCAGCCCCAACCGGGGGGCGAATTCTGATGGCTACACCTTC	CASSPNRGANSDGYTF
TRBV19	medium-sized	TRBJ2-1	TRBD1	TGTGCCAGTAGTATTCCAGGGGGCGCGGCCTACAATGAGCAGTTCTTC	CASSIPGGAAYNEQFF
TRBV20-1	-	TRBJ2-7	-	TGCAGTGCTAGAGTAGGGGAGCCCACGGGACAGTACTTC	CSARVGEPTGQYF
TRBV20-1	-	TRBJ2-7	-	TGCAGTGCTAGAGACCCTTCCTCAGGGGTTAGGTGGGAGCAGTACTTC	CSARDPSSGVRWEQYF
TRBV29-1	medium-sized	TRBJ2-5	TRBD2	TGCAGCGTTGATCGGTCCGGGGGGGCCGGAGAGACCCAGTACTTC	CSVDRSGGAGETQYF
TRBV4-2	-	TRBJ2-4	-	TGTGCCAGCAGCCAAGACAGGATAGCCAAAAACATTCAGTACTTC	CASSQDRIAKNIQYF
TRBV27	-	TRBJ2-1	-	TGTGCCACCAGTGAACCCGGGGGGCCCTCGTACAATGAGCAGTTCTTC	CATSEPGGPSYNEQFF
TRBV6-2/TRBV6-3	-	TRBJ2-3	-	TGTGCCAGCAGTTTTTCCCGTACGAGCCTTAGCACAGATACGCAGTATTTT	CASSFSRTSLSTDTQYF
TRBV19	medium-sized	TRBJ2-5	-	TGTGCCAGTATGGCAGGGCCCGCAGAGACCCAGTACTTC	CASMAGPAETQYF
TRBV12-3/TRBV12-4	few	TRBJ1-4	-	TGTGCCAGCAGCATCGACAGAGATGAAAAACTGTTTTTT	CASSIDRDEKLFF
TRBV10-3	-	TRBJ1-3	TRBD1	TGTGCCATCAGTGAGTCTCGGGACAGAGGAAACACCATATATTTT	CAISESRDRGNTIYF
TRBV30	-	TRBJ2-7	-	TGTGCCTGGGGCCAAGACGGATCCTACGAGCAGTACTTC	CAWGQDGSYEQYF
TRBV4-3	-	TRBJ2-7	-	TGCGCCAGCAGCCAATCGTCAGGAGACTCCTACGAGCAGTACTTC	CASSQSSGDSYEQYF
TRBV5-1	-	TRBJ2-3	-	TGCGCCAGCAGCACCCGGGACCTAGGAGGATCAGATACGCAGTATTTT	CASSTRDLGGSDTQYF
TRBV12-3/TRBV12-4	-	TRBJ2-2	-	TGTGCCACCAGTGGTTATTTAGGGGACGGAGAATCGAACACCGGGGAGCTGTTTTTT	CATSGYLGDGESNTGELFF
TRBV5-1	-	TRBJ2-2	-	TGCGCCAGCAGCTTGGTCGCGGTGCCGGGGACCGGGGAGCTGTTTTTT	CASSLVAVPGTGELFF
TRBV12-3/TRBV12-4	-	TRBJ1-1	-	TGTGTCAGCAGTTTGGGCGGGGGCACTGAAGCTTTCTTT	CVSSLGGGTEAFF
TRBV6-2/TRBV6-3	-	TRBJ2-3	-	TGTGCCAGCAGTGAAGAGGCTGGGGGGGCAAGGACGCAGTATTTT	CASSEEAGGARTQYF
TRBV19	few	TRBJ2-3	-	TGTGCCAGTTGGTACCAGGGCGCGGATACGCAGTATTTT	CASWYQGADTQYF
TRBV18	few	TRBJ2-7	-	TGTGCCAGCTCAGGGGCCAGGTTTGGCGAGCAGTACTTC	CASSGARFGEQYF
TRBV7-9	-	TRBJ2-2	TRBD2	TGTGCCAGCAGCCAACCTACTAGCGGGGGCCCGACCGGGGAGCTGTTTTTT	CASSQPTSGGPTGELFF
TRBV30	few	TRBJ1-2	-	TGTGCCTGGAGCAGGCCGGACACTTACTATGGCTACACCTTC	CAWSRPDTYYGYTF
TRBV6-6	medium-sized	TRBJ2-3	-	TGTGCCAGCAGTTGGGGCATCCCTAGCACAGATACGCAGTATTTT	CASSWGIPSTDTQYF